This T cell receptor (beta chain) was documented in a study of cytomegalovirus exposure and HLA in healthy donors. This CDR3 comprises 13 residues. The junction had 0 bases not matched to a gene; V was cut back by 0 bases and J by 11 bases. Looked up from germline, CDR1 is SGHRS and CDR2 is YFSETQ. Study observations and caveats: Researchers had no immune exposure information except CMV serostatus available.

On this clone itself: The antigen is not known.

Vbeta (60) and Jbeta (13) primers were used in the PCR. Method: immunoSEQ multiplex PCR; TCRdb's copy keeps in-frame clones and lacks some. Of 100,000 to 150,000 clones listed, approximately 80% were seen once; the top ten hold 3.5% to 5%. Source material: PBMCs. The sequence came from a male donor in good health and CMV-seropositive. This chain connects TRBV5-1 to TRBJ2-3; 13 bases line up with TRBD2. CDR3 in DNA: TGCGCCAGCAGCTTGGGACTAGCGGGAGGGCAGTATTTT. Its protein product is CASSLGLAGGQYF.